The TCR beta chain described here comes from a study of cytomegalovirus exposure and HLA in healthy donors (dated by TCRdb to 2016 to 2017). Notes on the research overall: A later analysis indicated that the 90 to 150 validation repertoires were generated on the platform also employed for the approximately 700 repertoires of the first cohort. To predict cytomegalovirus infection status, the study brought together high-throughput TCR immunosequencing, statistical association of individual TCRs with disease status, and machine learning. The study was designed to test whether signatures of past pathogen exposure could be identified by cataloging public T cell receptors. Along with the approximately 650-subject first cohort, a separate validation cohort of over a hundred different subjects was used.

The donors were included in the validation cohort of around 120 subjects, a group kept apart from the roughly 610-subject first cohort. V gives up 2 bases and J gives up 1 base, and the segment between their germline ends measures 11 bases. The CDR3, from cysteine to phenylalanine, totals 15 residues. Only the CDR3 DNA stays, 45 bases, in frame from base 1. According to the germline V gene, CDR1 reads LGHNA and CDR2 reads YNFKEQ. As regards this clone: The antigen this receptor binds is unknown. Base qualities were left out, and no much larger clone turns up one base away.

What the research found in general, with its limitations: A total of roughly 160 TCR beta chains were listed by the study as associated with cytomegalovirus. Across donors, most TCR sequences were observed very rarely, whereas some public TCRs were present in many individuals. Of the cluster scores, roughly 95% were above 0 in a later analysis, which found that TCRs clustered in the first cohort also tended to co-occur in the approximately 120 validation repertoires. In vitro tests confirmed that a few of the cytomegalovirus-associated TCR beta chains recognize cytomegalovirus antigens. The authors suggested that the approach could potentially be extended to other disease states and immunological phenotypes. Cytomegalovirus status was reported to be diagnosed by the classifier with high specificity and sensitivity in both the original and validation cohorts. A later analysis lacked HLA typing for the validation cohort, so it scored co-occurrence in that cohort across all 110 or so repertoires.

The library was made by the immunoSEQ multiplex PCR assay. Turning to the authors' computational methods: To diagnose cytomegalovirus status from the catalog of TCR beta chain sequences, a statistical classification framework was built. TCRdb limited this immuneACCESS table to in-frame rearrangements with V and J called. A share of clones is missing; checked studies link under half to unresolved V genes, and the rest is unexplained. V, J and clone size reflect that table, while D and trimming were determined from the DNA. Recorded for this sample are 150,000 to 200,000 clones; approximately 84% of them occurred a single time. More than 6.5% of the sample is held by the ten biggest clonotypes.

The chain employs TRBV4-2 and TRBJ1-1; too little of a D gene remains to name it. The clonotype was recovered from a man aged 18-30 years in good health and CMV-seropositive. The sample consisted of PBMCs. CDR3 region: CASSQQIIGNTEAFF. The DNA sequence is TGTGCCAGCAGCCAACAGATAATTGGGAACACTGAAGCTTTCTTT.